The clone carrying this TCR beta chain has a handful of counts. Its matching antigen is unknown. The data were obtained in a study of T-cell reconstitution after alpha-beta-depleted transplantation in children. V lost 0 bases and J lost 6; bases outside the gene matches: 3. Germline lookup yields CDR1 SGHRS and CDR2 YFSETQ. The CDR3 spans 16 residues. Whole-study results and caveats: A year post-transplant, T-cell counts and diversity derived mostly from newly produced T cells. It was surviving recipient T cells and thymic progenitors that gave some patients high TCRbeta diversity at day 60. Reports say that about two months after transplant, the alpha-beta T cells came out of several hundred graft clones that had expanded.

Unique molecular identifiers featured in how the TCRbeta library was prepared. One entry per CDR3 protein results from TCRdb running MiXCR on the PCR reads. The repertoire holds 480,000 or so distinct CDR3 sequences, with over 9.5% as singletons. This chain joins TRBV5-1 and TRBJ2-1; 13 bases map to TRBD2. This TCR was sampled from a child aged 2 to 9 with inherited bone marrow failure, due to receive a stem cell transplant. The specimen was PBMCs, collected before TCRalphabeta/CD19-depleted stem cell transplant. CDR3 bases: TGCGCCAGCAGCTTGGGGACTAGCGGGAGTGTCAATGAGCAGTTCTTC. It specifies CASSLGTSGSVNEQFF.